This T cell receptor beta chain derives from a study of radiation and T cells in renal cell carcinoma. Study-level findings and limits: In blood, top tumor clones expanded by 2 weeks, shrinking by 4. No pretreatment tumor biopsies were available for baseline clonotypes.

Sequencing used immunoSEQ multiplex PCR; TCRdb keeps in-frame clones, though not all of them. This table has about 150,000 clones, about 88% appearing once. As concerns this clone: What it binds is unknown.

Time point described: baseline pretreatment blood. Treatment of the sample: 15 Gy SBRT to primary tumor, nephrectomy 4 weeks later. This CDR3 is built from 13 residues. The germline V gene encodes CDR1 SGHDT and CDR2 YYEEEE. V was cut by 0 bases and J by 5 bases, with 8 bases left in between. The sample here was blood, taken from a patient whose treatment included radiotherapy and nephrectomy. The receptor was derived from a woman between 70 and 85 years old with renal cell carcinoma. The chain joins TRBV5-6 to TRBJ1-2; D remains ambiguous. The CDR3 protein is CASSLGTTYGYTF. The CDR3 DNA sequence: TGTGCCAGCAGCTTGGGTACTACTTATGGCTACACCTTC.